A selection of T cell receptor beta chains follows, all from one sample in a study of identical twins. In TCRdb, the 5' RACE reads were re-called with MiXCR into one record per CDR3 protein. The sample has about 240,000 distinct CDR3 sequences, roughly a tenth seen once. Source material: memory T cells sorted from blood. The receptor set was obtained from a man in his fifties in good health. The CDR3 runs from the conserved cysteine through the conserved F or W. D genes are given only for firm matches. Expanded clones get a size class; other rows say once, few or many, or leave the size out.

>many|TRBV10-3|NA|TRBJ1-1
TGTGCCATCACCGGAGGACGGGAAGCTTTCTTT
CAITGGREAFF
>many|TRBV20-1|TRBD1|TRBJ2-3
TGCAGTGCTACGAACAACAGGGGTTGGACAGATACGCAGTATTTT
CSATNNRGWTDTQYF
>NA|TRBV20-1|NA|TRBJ2-7
TGCAGTGCTAACCCCGGGACACGAAAGACCTACGAGCAGTACTTC
CSANPGTRKTYEQYF
>many|TRBV7-2|NA|TRBJ2-7
TGTGCCAGCAGCTCGATCTACGAGCAGTACTTC
CASSSIYEQYF
>many|TRBV4-2|TRBD2|TRBJ2-1
TGTGCCAGCAGCCAAGAATGGGGGGGCTCCTACAATGAGCAGTTCTTC
CASSQEWGGSYNEQFF
>NA|TRBV7-8|NA|TRBJ2-5
TGTGCCAGCAGCTTAGATGAGGGGCTGAAGACCCAGTACTTC
CASSLDEGLKTQYF
>NA|TRBV6-2/TRBV6-3|NA|TRBJ1-2
TGTGCCAGCAGATTCGGTGAAGGGATCGGTGGCTACACCTTC
CASRFGEGIGGYTF
>NA|TRBV15|TRBD1|TRBJ2-1
TGTGCCACCAGCAGGTCGAGGGGGCTGAATGAGCAGTTCTTC
CATSRSRGLNEQFF
>many|TRBV7-2|TRBD1|TRBJ2-2
TGTGCCAGCATCTTCAGGGGGCAGGGAAACACCGGGGAGCTGTTTTTT
CASIFRGQGNTGELFF
>few|TRBV20-1|NA|TRBJ2-7
TGCAGTGCTGAAAAGGGGGTCTACTACTACGAGCAGTACTTC
CSAEKGVYYYEQYF
>NA|TRBV11-2|TRBD1|TRBJ1-2
TGTGCCAGCAGCTGGGCCAGACAGGGCGGCGGCTACACCTTC
CASSWARQGGGYTF
>NA|TRBV28|TRBD2|TRBJ2-3
TGTGCCAGCGGACTGGTCGGGACTAGCGGTGGGGATACGCAGTATTTT
CASGLVGTSGGDTQYF
>many|TRBV20-1|TRBD1|TRBJ1-1
TGCAGTGCTAGAGATAACCCATTGGACAGGGGATTTGGGAACACTGAAGCTTTCTTT
CSARDNPLDRGFGNTEAFF
>many|TRBV11-2|NA|TRBJ2-5
TGTGCCAGCAGCTTAAGTCAGCAAGAGACCCAGTACTTC
CASSLSQQETQYF
>NA|TRBV6-1|NA|TRBJ2-1
TGTGCCAGCAGTGCCTTAGCGGCTAGCTACAATGAGCAGTTCTTC
CASSALAASYNEQFF
>few|TRBV2|NA|TRBJ2-5
TGTGCCAGCATAGGAACAGGGCGGGAGACCCAGTACTTC
CASIGTGRETQYF
>once|TRBV6-1|TRBD1|TRBJ1-5
TGTGCCAGCAGCATACAGGGGGTGGGCAATCAGCCCCAGCATTTT
CASSIQGVGNQPQHF
>NA|TRBV14|NA|TRBJ2-5
TGTGCCAGCAGCCACGGTCGGGGGCTCGAGACCCAGTACTTC
CASSHGRGLETQYF